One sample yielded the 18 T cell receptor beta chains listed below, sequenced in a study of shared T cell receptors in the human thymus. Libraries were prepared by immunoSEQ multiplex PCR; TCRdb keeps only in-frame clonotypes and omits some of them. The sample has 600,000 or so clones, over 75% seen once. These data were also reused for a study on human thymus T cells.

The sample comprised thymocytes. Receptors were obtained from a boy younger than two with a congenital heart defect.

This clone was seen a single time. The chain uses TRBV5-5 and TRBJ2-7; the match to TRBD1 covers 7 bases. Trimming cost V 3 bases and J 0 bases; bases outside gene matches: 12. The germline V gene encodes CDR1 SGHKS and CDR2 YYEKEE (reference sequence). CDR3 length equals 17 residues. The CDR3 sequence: CASSSSLKGAPSYEQYF. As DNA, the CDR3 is TGTGCCAGCAGCTCGAGCCTTAAGGGGGCTCCCTCCTACGAGCAGTACTTC.

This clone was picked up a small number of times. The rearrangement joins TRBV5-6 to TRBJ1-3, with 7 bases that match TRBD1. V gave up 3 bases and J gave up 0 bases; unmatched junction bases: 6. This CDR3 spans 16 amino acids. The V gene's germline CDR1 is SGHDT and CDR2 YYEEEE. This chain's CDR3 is CASSCRGSLSGNTIYF. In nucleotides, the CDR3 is TGTGCCAGCAGCTGCAGGGGGTCCCTCTCTGGAAACACCATATATTTT.

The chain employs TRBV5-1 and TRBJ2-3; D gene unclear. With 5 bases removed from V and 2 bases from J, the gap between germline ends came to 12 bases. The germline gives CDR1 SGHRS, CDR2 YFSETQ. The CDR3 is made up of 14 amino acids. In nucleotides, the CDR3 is TGCGCCAGCAGAATCCCAGTTCCCACAGATACGCAGTATTTT. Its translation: CASRIPVPTDTQYF.

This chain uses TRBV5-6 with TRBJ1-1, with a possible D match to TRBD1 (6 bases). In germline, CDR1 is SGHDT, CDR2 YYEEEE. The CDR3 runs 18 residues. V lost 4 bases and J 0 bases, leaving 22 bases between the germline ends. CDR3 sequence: CASSGKTGKRGMNTEAFF. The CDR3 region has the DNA TGTGCCAGCAGCGGAAAGACAGGCAAACGGGGCATGAACACTGAAGCTTTCTTT.

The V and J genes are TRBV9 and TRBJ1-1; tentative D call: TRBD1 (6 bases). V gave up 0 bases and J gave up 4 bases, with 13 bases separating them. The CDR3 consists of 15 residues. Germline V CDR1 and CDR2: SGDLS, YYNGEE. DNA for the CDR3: TGTGCCAGCAGCGTAGGGACAGCCCCGGGCACTGAAGCTTTCTTT. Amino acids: CASSVGTAPGTEAFF.

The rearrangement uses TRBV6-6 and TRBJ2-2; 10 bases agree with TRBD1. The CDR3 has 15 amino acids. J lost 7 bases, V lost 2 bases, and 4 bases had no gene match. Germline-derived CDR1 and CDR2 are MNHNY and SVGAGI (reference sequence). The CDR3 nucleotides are TGTGCCAGCAGTTACCCAGACAGGGGGCACGGGGAGCTGTTTTTT. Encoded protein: CASSYPDRGHGELFF.

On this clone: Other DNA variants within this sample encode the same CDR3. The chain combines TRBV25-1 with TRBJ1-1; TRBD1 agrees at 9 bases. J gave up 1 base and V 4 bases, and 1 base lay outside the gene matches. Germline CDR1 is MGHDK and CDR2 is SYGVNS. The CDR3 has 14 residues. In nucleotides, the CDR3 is TGTGCCAGCAGTGGGGGACAGGGGAACACTGAAGCTTTCTTT. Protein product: CASSGGQGNTEAFF.

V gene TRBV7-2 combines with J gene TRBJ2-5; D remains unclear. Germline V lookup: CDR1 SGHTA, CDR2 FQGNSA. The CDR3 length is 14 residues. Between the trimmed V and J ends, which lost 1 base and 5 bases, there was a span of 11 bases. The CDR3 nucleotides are TGTGCCAGCAGCTTAGTTGGGCATTGGGAGACCCAGTACTTC. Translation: CASSLVGHWETQYF.

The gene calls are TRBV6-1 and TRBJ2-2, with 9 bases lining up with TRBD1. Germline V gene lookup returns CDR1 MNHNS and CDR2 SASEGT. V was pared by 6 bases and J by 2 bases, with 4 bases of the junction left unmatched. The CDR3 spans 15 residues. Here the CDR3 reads CASRFTGGNTGELFF. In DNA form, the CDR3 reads TGTGCCAGCAGATTCACAGGGGGCAACACCGGGGAGCTGTTTTTT.

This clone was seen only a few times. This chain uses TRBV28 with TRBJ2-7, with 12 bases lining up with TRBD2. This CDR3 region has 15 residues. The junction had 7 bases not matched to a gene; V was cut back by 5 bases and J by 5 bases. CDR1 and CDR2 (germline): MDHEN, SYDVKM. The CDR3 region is CASSEASGRGDEQYF. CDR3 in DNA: TGTGCCAGCAGTGAGGCTAGCGGGAGGGGCGACGAGCAGTACTTC. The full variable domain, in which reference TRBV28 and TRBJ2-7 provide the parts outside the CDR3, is DVKVTQSSRYLVKRTGEKVFLECVQDMDHENMFWYRQDPGLGLRLIYFSYDVKMKEKGDIPEGYSVSREKKERFSLILESASTNQTSMYLCASSEASGRGDEQYFGPGTRLTVT.

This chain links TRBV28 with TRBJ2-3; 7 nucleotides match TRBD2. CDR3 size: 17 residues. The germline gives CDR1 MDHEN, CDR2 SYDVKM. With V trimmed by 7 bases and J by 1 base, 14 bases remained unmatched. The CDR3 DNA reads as TGTGCCAGCATCGGAGGACTAGTGGGAGACGGCACAGATACGCAGTATTTT. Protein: CASIGGLVGDGTDTQYF.

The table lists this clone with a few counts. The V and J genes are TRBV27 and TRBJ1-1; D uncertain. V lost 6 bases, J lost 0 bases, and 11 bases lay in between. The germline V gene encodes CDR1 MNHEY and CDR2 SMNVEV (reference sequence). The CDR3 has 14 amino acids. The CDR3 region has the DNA TGTGCCAGCAGGGGAGGCCGGATGAACACTGAAGCTTTCTTT. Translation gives CASRGGRMNTEAFF.

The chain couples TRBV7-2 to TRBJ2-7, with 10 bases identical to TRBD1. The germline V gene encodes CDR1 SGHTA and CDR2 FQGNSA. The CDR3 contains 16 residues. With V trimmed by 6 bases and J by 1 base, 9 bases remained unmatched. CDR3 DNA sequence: TGTGCCAGCAGGACTGAACCGGGACAGGGGTCCTACGAGCAGTACTTC. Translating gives CASRTEPGQGSYEQYF.

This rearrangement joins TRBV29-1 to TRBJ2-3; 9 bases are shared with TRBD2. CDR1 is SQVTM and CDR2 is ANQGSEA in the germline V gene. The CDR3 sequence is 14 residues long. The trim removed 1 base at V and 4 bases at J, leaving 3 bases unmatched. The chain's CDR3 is CSVEASGTPDTQYF. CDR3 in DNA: TGCAGCGTTGAAGCTAGCGGGACCCCAGATACGCAGTATTTT.

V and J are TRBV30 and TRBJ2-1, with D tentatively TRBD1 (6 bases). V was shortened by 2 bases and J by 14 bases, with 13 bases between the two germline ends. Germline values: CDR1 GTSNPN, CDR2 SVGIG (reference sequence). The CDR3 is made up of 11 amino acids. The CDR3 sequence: CAWSYREGEFF. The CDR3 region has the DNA TGTGCCTGGAGTTACAGGGAAGGAGAGTTCTTC.

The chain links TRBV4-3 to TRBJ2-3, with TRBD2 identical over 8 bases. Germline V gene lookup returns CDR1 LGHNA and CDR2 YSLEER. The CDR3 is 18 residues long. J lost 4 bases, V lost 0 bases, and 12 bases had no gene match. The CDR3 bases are TGCGCCAGCAGCCAAGATCGGGGCGGCGGGGGGACCGCAGATACGCAGTATTTT. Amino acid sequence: CASSQDRGGGGTADTQYF.

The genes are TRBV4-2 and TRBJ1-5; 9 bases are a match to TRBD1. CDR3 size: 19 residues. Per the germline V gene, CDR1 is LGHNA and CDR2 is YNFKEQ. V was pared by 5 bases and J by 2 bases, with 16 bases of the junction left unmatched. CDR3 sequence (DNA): TGTGCCAGCAGCAAAGGGGATTGGACAGGGGAGGGTGGCAATCAGCCCCAGCATTTT. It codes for CASSKGDWTGEGGNQPQHF.

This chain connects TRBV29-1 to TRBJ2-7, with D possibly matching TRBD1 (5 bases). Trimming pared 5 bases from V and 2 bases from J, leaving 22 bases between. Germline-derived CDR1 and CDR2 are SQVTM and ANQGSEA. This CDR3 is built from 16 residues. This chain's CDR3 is CSVLGLGSARAYEQYF. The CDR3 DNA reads TGCAGCGTTTTAGGATTGGGTTCTGCCAGGGCCTACGAGCAGTACTTC.